Listed below are T cell receptor beta chains from one sample, sequenced in a study of control samples from healthy donors and cancer patients. Here immunoSEQ multiplex PCR was the method, and the copy in TCRdb shows in-frame clones only, minus some. The repertoire holds 150,000 to 200,000 clones, just under 95% seen once, with roughly 8.4% in the top ten. Material: blood. The receptors were sampled from a woman aged 40 to 50 in good health. The CDR3 runs from the conserved cysteine through the conserved F or W. The D gene is left open where the match is weak. Clone size is not always given. Where it is, it says once, few, many or a class for expanded clones.

d_call clone_size j_call v_call cdr3_aa cdr3_nt
. . TRBJ1-1 TRBV7-9 CASSRTGIRGMNTEAFF TGTGCCAGCAGCAGAACAGGGATTAGGGGAATGAACACTGAAGCTTTCTTT
. . TRBJ1-2 TRBV19 CASSFSNYGYTF TGTGCCAGTAGTTTCAGTAACTATGGCTACACCTTC
. . TRBJ1-3 TRBV5-5 CASSFQLTLSSGNTIYF TGTGCCAGCAGCTTCCAACTCACCCTTAGCTCTGGAAACACCATATATTTT
. . TRBJ2-1 TRBV7-2 CASSKLGGSNGQFF TGTGCCAGCAGCAAATTGGGGGGTAGCAATGGGCAGTTCTTC
TRBD2 . TRBJ2-3 TRBV7-6 CASSAAGGSTDTQYF TGTGCCAGCAGCGCCGCGGGGGGGAGCACAGATACGCAGTATTTT
TRBD1 . TRBJ2-1 TRBV11-2 CASSYPIGQENEQFF TGTGCCAGCAGCTACCCGATCGGACAGGAGAATGAGCAGTTCTTC
TRBD1 once TRBJ1-4 TRBV6-5 CASRPSGTGNEKLFF TGTGCCAGCAGACCCTCCGGGACAGGGAATGAAAAACTGTTTTTT
TRBD2 once TRBJ2-3 TRBV3-1/TRBV3-2 CASSRLAGSSTDTQYF TGTGCCAGCAGTCGACTAGCGGGATCTAGCACAGATACGCAGTATTTT
TRBD1 . TRBJ1-2 TRBV7-2 CASSLKGQGIHGYTF TGTGCCAGCAGCTTAAAGGGACAGGGGATTCATGGCTACACCTTC
. . TRBJ1-1 TRBV28 CASSLRGRGNTEAFF TGTGCCAGCAGTTTAAGGGGCCGCGGGAACACTGAAGCTTTCTTT
. . TRBJ1-5 TRBV6-6 CASSYSDGASQPQHF TGTGCCAGCAGTTACTCGGACGGGGCCAGTCAGCCCCAGCATTTT
. . TRBJ2-7 TRBV5-6 CASSLALTISYEQYF TGTGCCAGCAGCTTGGCGCTGACCATTTCTTACGAGCAGTACTTC
TRBD2 . TRBJ2-5 TRBV7-2 CASSLTGGQGTQYF TGTGCCAGCAGCCTCACGGGGGGGCAGGGGACCCAGTACTTC
TRBD1 . TRBJ1-1 TRBV2 CASNPGQGIGNTEAFF TGTGCCAGCAATCCGGGACAGGGGATCGGGAACACTGAAGCTTTCTTT
. . TRBJ1-2 TRBV3-1/TRBV3-2 CASSRSGTHYGYTF TGTGCCAGCAGCAGAAGCGGGACGCACTATGGCTACACCTTC
TRBD1 once TRBJ1-1 TRBV19 CASSSTRQGAHTEAFF TGTGCCAGTAGTAGCACCCGACAGGGGGCGCACACTGAAGCTTTCTTT
. . TRBJ2-3 TRBV30 CAWRWGYTDTQYF TGTGCCTGGAGATGGGGGTACACAGATACGCAGTATTTT
. . TRBJ2-1 TRBV5-4 CASSWGRGGYNEQFF TGTGCCAGCAGCTGGGGGCGGGGCGGGTACAATGAGCAGTTCTTC
. few TRBJ1-1 TRBV28 CASSSPTTEAFF TGTGCCAGCAGTTCACCCACCACTGAAGCTTTCTTT
. once TRBJ1-4 TRBV12-3/TRBV12-4 CASQQGLNEKLFF TGTGCCAGCCAACAGGGATTAAATGAAAAACTGTTTTTT
. . TRBJ2-5 TRBV5-4 CASSLQGVRETQYF TGTGCCAGCAGCTTGCAAGGGGTCAGGGAGACCCAGTACTTC
TRBD1 once TRBJ2-1 TRBV7-2 CASRGRGRDNEQFF TGTGCCAGCAGGGGCAGGGGGCGGGACAATGAGCAGTTCTTC
. once TRBJ1-5 TRBV27 CASMQNGPFNQPQHF TGTGCCAGCATGCAGAATGGACCCTTCAATCAGCCCCAGCATTTT
TRBD2 . TRBJ2-1 TRBV7-2 CASSLGGLAYAKQFF TGTGCCAGCAGCCTGGGCGGACTAGCTTACGCCAAGCAGTTCTTC
TRBD2 . TRBJ2-1 TRBV5-1 CASSLQPGHRGLAGVNNEQFF TGCGCCAGCAGCTTGCAACCAGGGCATAGGGGACTAGCGGGGGTTAACAATGAGCAGTTCTTC
. . TRBJ1-5 TRBV7-7 CASIHIGQYDVQPQHF TGTGCCAGCATCCATATTGGACAGTATGACGTTCAGCCCCAGCATTTT
. . TRBJ1-4 TRBV19 CASSSRTGTQKLFF TGTGCCAGTAGTAGTCGGACCGGGACTCAAAAACTGTTTTTT
TRBD1 . TRBJ2-7 TRBV10-3 CANGQGLSDEQYF TGTGCCAACGGACAGGGGTTGAGCGACGAGCAGTACTTC
TRBD1 . TRBJ1-2 TRBV29-1 CSGRTGDYAYTF TGCAGCGGGCGAACAGGGGACTATGCCTACACCTTC
. . TRBJ1-2 TRBV4-3 CASSLGTGNYGYTF TGCGCCAGCAGCCTTGGGACCGGGAACTATGGCTACACCTTC
. once TRBJ2-7 TRBV18 CASSPDLQNEQYF TGTGCCAGCTCACCAGATCTCCAGAACGAGCAGTACTTC
. . TRBJ1-4 TRBV7-8 CASSLYPGTDEKLFF TGTGCCAGCAGCTTGTATCCCGGGACTGATGAAAAACTGTTTTTT
. . TRBJ1-1 TRBV6-5 CASSPRAEAFF TGTGCCAGCAGCCCCAGGGCTGAAGCTTTCTTT
TRBD2 few TRBJ2-5 TRBV4-1 CASSQGGGRLNPKKETQYF TGCGCCAGCAGCCAGGGGGGAGGGAGACTAAATCCTAAAAAAGAGACCCAGTACTTC
TRBD1 . TRBJ2-4 TRBV15 CATSRATGYQYF TGTGCCACCAGCAGAGCGACAGGGTATCAGTACTTC
. . TRBJ2-7 TRBV27 CASSLGRGVGEQYF TGTGCCAGCAGTTTGGGCAGGGGCGTTGGTGAGCAGTACTTC
. few TRBJ1-3 TRBV12-3/TRBV12-4 CASSFGGNTIYF TGTGCCAGCAGTTTTGGAGGAAACACCATATATTTT
. . TRBJ1-5 TRBV19 CASSRWDSNQPQHF TGTGCCAGTAGTAGGTGGGACAGCAATCAGCCCCAGCATTTT
TRBD2 . TRBJ2-1 TRBV2 CASSGLAGVRNEQFF TGTGCCAGCAGTGGACTAGCGGGAGTGCGGAATGAGCAGTTCTTC
. . TRBJ2-1 TRBV24-1 CATSDLPGTEQFF TGTGCCACCAGTGATTTGCCCGGGACTGAGCAGTTCTTC
TRBD1 . TRBJ2-6 TRBV18 CASSPKTGGSGANVLTF TGTGCCAGCTCACCAAAAACAGGGGGATCTGGGGCCAACGTCCTGACTTTC
. . TRBJ2-5 TRBV15 CATSRDLVAFRETQYF TGTGCCACCAGCAGAGATCTTGTGGCCTTTCGGGAGACCCAGTACTTC
. . TRBJ1-1 TRBV5-1 CASSPGGGSFNTEAFF TGCGCCAGCAGCCCGGGAGGTGGCAGCTTCAACACTGAAGCTTTCTTT
. . TRBJ1-1 TRBV19 CASSTTEDTEAFF TGTGCCAGTAGTACTACAGAAGATACTGAAGCTTTCTTT
TRBD1 . TRBJ1-2 TRBV10-3 CAISDRAGGVGYTF TGTGCCATCAGTGATCGGGCAGGGGGCGTAGGCTACACCTTC
. . TRBJ1-1 TRBV21-1 CASSKDPPRAHTEAFF TGTGCCAGCAGCAAAGACCCCCCCAGGGCCCACACTGAAGCTTTCTTT
. . TRBJ2-5 TRBV2 CASRLFETQYF TGTGCCAGCAGACTGTTTGAGACCCAGTACTTC
TRBD1 . TRBJ1-1 TRBV4-3 CASIGQANTEAFF TGCGCCAGCATCGGACAGGCGAACACTGAAGCTTTCTTT
. once TRBJ1-1 TRBV7-2 CASSFTGRDEAFF TGTGCCAGCAGCTTTACGGGGAGGGATGAAGCTTTCTTT
. . TRBJ1-3 TRBV27 CASRSGGVTSGNTIYF TGTGCCAGCAGATCTGGGGGAGTTACCTCTGGAAACACCATATATTTT
. . TRBJ1-1 TRBV6-2/TRBV6-3 CASSLRGGQRNTEAFF TGTGCCAGCAGCTTACGGGGCGGGCAAAGGAACACTGAAGCTTTCTTT
. . TRBJ1-1 TRBV27 CASSWGRMNTEAFF TGTGCCAGCAGTTGGGGACGGATGAACACTGAAGCTTTCTTT